The rows below give T cell receptor beta chains drawn from one sample of a study of OX40 agonist ivuxolimab in advanced cancers. Measured with immunoSEQ multiplex PCR; TCRdb has only the in-frame clones, and not every one. The sample has more than 65,000 clones; 90% are singletons. The sequencing used CD4+ or CD8+ T cells sorted from blood, collected in a trial of the OX40 agonist ivuxolimab. These receptors came from an adult with an advanced solid tumor such as melanoma, head and neck, liver or kidney cancer. Both conserved end residues are part of each CDR3. The D gene is left open where the match is weak. A clone size is listed for some rows: how often the clone was seen (once, few, many), or a class if it is expanded.

J gene | D gene | V gene | clone size | CDR3 DNA | CDR3 protein
TRBJ1-5 | TRBD1 | TRBV28 | NA | TGTGCCAGCAGTACCCTACAGGGGGGATGGAGCGGTCAGCCCCAGCATTTT | CASSTLQGGWSGQPQHF
TRBJ2-1 | NA | TRBV7-2 | once | TGTGCCAGCAGCTTAGTAGGGACCGAAAAGGGGAGTGAGCAGTTCTTC | CASSLVGTEKGSEQFF
TRBJ2-1 | NA | TRBV7-8 | NA | TGTGCCAGCAGCACGGGACTCGCCAATGAGCAGTTCTTC | CASSTGLANEQFF
TRBJ1-2 | TRBD1 | TRBV20-1 | NA | TGCAGTGCGGAAGGGGACAGATCCTACACCTTC | CSAEGDRSYTF
TRBJ2-1 | NA | TRBV29-1 | once | TGCAGCGTTTCCAGCGGTAAATACAATGAGCAGTTCTTC | CSVSSGKYNEQFF
TRBJ2-7 | TRBD1 | TRBV7-6 | few | TGTGCCAGCAGCAAGGAGACAGGGGGCAACTACGAGCAGTACTTC | CASSKETGGNYEQYF
TRBJ1-4 | NA | TRBV28 | NA | TGTGCCAGCAGTTTCCGTCGGGGCACCAATGAAAAACTGTTTTTT | CASSFRRGTNEKLFF
TRBJ1-5 | NA | TRBV5-5 | few | TGTGCCAGCAGCTTGGGGTCCAGCAATCAGCCCCAGCATTTT | CASSLGSSNQPQHF
TRBJ2-3 | TRBD2 | TRBV10-3 | NA | TGTGCCATAAGAGCGGGAGGCGTCACAGATACGCAGTATTTT | CAIRAGGVTDTQYF
TRBJ2-1 | TRBD2 | TRBV5-1 | few | TGCGCCAGCCGACTGGCGGGGGGATACAATGAGCAGTTCTTC | CASRLAGGYNEQFF
TRBJ2-7 | NA | TRBV6-1 | NA | TGTGCCAGCGCCGGGACCGTAGCCTACGAGCAGTACTTC | CASAGTVAYEQYF
TRBJ2-2 | TRBD2 | TRBV5-1 | once | TGCGCCAGCAGCTTACTGTCACCGGGACTAGCGGACACCGGGGAGCTGTTTTTT | CASSLLSPGLADTGELFF
TRBJ2-1 | NA | TRBV6-5 | NA | TGTGCCAGCAGAGCCCCCGCGGAGCCCAATGAGCAGTTCTTC | CASRAPAEPNEQFF
TRBJ2-1 | TRBD2 | TRBV10-3 | NA | TGTGCCATCAGTGAGTCCTCTAGCGGCGAGAGGGATGAGCAGTTCTTC | CAISESSSGERDEQFF
TRBJ2-1 | NA | TRBV7-8 | NA | TGTGCCAGCAGCCAAGGGCGCTCCTACAATGAGCAGTTCTTC | CASSQGRSYNEQFF
TRBJ2-7 | NA | TRBV7-2 | NA | TGTGCCAGCAGCTTAGGGCGGGTACCCTACGAGCAGTACTTC | CASSLGRVPYEQYF
TRBJ1-4 | NA | TRBV7-9 | NA | TGTGCCAGCAGCTGGGGCCAATCGGATGAAAAACTGTTTTTT | CASSWGQSDEKLFF
TRBJ2-5 | TRBD2 | TRBV7-2 | once | TGTGCCAGCGGGAGCGGGAGGAGGGAGACCCAGTACTTC | CASGSGRRETQYF
TRBJ1-5 | NA | TRBV6-1 | NA | TGTGCCAGCACGCTCACAGGGTTTCAGCCCCAGCATTTT | CASTLTGFQPQHF
TRBJ2-7 | NA | TRBV28 | NA | TGTGCCACCTTAAGGGTGGGAGAGCAGTACTTC | CATLRVGEQYF
TRBJ2-3 | NA | TRBV15 | NA | TGTGCCACCAGCAAGGGGTCCCGCACAGATACGCAGTATTTT | CATSKGSRTDTQYF
TRBJ2-3 | TRBD2 | TRBV11-2 | NA | TGTGCCAGCAGAGCCCGGACTAGCTCCACAGATACGCAGTATTTT | CASRARTSSTDTQYF
TRBJ1-5 | NA | TRBV28 | NA | TGTGCCAGCAGTTCCTCCGGTAGAAATCAGCCCCAGCATTTT | CASSSSGRNQPQHF
TRBJ1-1 | NA | TRBV9 | NA | TGTGCCAGCAGCCCCCGGACGGTGAACACTGAAGCTTTCTTT | CASSPRTVNTEAFF
TRBJ1-1 | TRBD1 | TRBV12-5 | NA | TGTGCTAGTGGTTTGGACGGACAGGGGAACACTGAAGCTTTCTTT | CASGLDGQGNTEAFF
TRBJ2-1 | TRBD2 | TRBV5-1 | NA | TGCGCCAGCAGCTTGGTGCGGGGGAATGAGCAGTTCTTC | CASSLVRGNEQFF
TRBJ2-7 | NA | TRBV7-2 | NA | TGTGCCAGCAGTCACGAGCGGGCCAAGGCCTACGAGCAGTACTTC | CASSHERAKAYEQYF
TRBJ2-2 | NA | TRBV2 | NA | TGTGCCAGCAGAATTACTAACACCGGGGAGCTGTTTTTT | CASRITNTGELFF
TRBJ2-7 | TRBD1 | TRBV18 | NA | TGTGCCAGCTCACAGAAGACAGGGGGCGCGTATGAGCAGTACTTC | CASSQKTGGAYEQYF
TRBJ1-2 | NA | TRBV9 | NA | TGTGCCAGCAGAAATACTGACCGGGGACGGAGGGGCTATGGCTACACCTTC | CASRNTDRGRRGYGYTF
TRBJ2-7 | TRBD2 | TRBV6-7 | NA | TGTGCCAGCAAGGGAGGGGAAACTCCCTACGAGCAGTACTTC | CASKGGETPYEQYF
TRBJ2-1 | TRBD2 | TRBV5-8 | NA | TGTGCCAGCAGAAAAGGACTAGCGGGATCCGAACCCTACAATGAGCAGTTCTTC | CASRKGLAGSEPYNEQFF
TRBJ2-3 | NA | TRBV6-4 | NA | TGTGCCAGCAGTGACTCGGGAACCTACACAGATACGCAGTATTTT | CASSDSGTYTDTQYF
TRBJ2-2 | NA | TRBV6-5 | NA | TGTGCCAGCAGTTACGGGAGACAACCAAACACCGGGGAGCTGTTTTTT | CASSYGRQPNTGELFF
TRBJ2-4 | TRBD1 | TRBV6-5 | NA | TGTGCCAGCAGTTCGGGACAGGGTGATATGTTCATTCAGTACTTC | CASSSGQGDMFIQYF
TRBJ1-2 | NA | TRBV28 | NA | TGTGCCAGCAGTGTGGGGGGGATGAGGCCACGGGATGGCTACACCTTC | CASSVGGMRPRDGYTF